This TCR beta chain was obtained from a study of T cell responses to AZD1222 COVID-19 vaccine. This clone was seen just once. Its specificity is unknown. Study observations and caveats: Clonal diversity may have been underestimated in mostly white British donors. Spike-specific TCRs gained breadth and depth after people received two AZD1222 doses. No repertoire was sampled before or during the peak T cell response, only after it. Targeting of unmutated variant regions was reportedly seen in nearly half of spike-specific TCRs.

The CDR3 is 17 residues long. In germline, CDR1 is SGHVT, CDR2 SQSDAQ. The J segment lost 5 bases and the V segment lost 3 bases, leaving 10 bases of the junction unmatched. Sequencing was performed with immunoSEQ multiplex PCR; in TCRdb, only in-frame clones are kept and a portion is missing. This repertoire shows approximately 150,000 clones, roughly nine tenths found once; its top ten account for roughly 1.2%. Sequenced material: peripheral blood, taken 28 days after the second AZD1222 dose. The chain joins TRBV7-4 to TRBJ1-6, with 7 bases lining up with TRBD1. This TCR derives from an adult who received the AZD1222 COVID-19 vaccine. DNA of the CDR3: TGTGCCAGCAGCTTTCCGGAAGAAGGGGGCGATAATTCACCCCTCCACTTT. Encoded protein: CASSFPEEGGDNSPLHF.